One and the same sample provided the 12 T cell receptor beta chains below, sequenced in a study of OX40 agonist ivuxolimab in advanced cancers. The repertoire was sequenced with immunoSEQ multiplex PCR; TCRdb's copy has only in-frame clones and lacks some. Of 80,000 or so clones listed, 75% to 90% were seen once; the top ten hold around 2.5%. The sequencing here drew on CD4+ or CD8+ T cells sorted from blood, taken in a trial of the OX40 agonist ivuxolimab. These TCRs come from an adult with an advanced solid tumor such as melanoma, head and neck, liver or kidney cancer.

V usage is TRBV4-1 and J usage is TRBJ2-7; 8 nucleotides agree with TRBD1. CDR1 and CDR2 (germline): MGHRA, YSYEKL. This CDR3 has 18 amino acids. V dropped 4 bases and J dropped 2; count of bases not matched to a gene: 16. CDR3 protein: CASSPGRTGGTGAYEQYF. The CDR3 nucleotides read TGCGCCAGCAGCCCCGGACGGACAGGCGGGACAGGCGCCTACGAGCAGTACTTC.

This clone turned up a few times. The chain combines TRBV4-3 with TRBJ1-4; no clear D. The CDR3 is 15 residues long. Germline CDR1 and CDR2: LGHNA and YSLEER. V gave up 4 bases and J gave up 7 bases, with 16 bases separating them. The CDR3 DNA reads TGCGCCAGCAGCCTTGCTCGAGGTCGAAGTGAAAAACTGTTTTTT. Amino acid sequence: CASSLARGRSEKLFF.

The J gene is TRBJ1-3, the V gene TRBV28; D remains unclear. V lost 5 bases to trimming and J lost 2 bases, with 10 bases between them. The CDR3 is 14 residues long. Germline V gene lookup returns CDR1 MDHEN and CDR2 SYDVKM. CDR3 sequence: CASSPRIAGNTIYF. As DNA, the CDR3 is TGTGCCAGCAGTCCCCGGATCGCTGGAAACACCATATATTTT. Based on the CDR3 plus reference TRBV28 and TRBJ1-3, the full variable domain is DVKVTQSSRYLVKRTGEKVFLECVQDMDHENMFWYRQDPGLGLRLIYFSYDVKMKEKGDIPEGYSVSREKKERFSLILESASTNQTSMYLCASSPRIAGNTIYFGEGSWLTVV.

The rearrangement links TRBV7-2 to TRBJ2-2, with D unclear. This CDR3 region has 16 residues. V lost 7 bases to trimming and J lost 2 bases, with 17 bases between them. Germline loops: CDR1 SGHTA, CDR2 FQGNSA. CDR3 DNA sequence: TGTGCCAGCACCTGGAACGGCGGCAGCAACACCGGGGAGCTGTTTTTT. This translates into CASTWNGGSNTGELFF.

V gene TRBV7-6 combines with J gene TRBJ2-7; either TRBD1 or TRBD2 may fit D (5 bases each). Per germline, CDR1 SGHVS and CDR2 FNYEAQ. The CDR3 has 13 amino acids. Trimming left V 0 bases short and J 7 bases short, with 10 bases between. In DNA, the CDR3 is TGTGCCAGCAGCTTAGCGGGGGTACGGGAGCAGTACTTC. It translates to CASSLAGVREQYF.

The CDR3 DNA is TGTGCCAGTAGTACCCTCGACAGGGATCGTTCACCCCTCCACTTT. The encoded protein is CASSTLDRDRSPLHF. The chain couples TRBV19 to TRBJ1-6, with 7 bases lining up with TRBD1. Per the germline V gene, CDR1 is LNHDA and CDR2 is SQIVND (reference sequence). V trimming: 4 bases; J trimming: 9 bases; junction bases outside the gene matches: 9. CDR3 length: 15 amino acids.

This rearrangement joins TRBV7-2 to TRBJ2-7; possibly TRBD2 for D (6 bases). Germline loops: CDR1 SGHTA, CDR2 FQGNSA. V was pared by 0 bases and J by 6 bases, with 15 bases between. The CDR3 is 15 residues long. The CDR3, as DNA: TGTGCCAGCAGCTTAGCGCAAGCTACGGGGGTCGAGCAGTACTTC. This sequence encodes CASSLAQATGVEQYF.

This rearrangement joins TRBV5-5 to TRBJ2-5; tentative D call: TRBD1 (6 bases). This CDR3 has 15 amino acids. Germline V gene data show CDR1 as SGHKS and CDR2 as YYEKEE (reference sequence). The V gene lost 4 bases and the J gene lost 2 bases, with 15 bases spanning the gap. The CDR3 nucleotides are TGTGCCAGCAGCCCCTCAACCGGGACACAAGAGACCCAGTACTTC. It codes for CASSPSTGTQETQYF.

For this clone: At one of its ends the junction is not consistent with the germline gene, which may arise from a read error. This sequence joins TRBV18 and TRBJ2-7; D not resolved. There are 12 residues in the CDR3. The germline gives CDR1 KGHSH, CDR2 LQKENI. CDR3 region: CASSPGRSAPSF. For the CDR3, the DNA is TGTGCCAGCTCACCGGGTAGGAGCGCCCCGAGCTTC. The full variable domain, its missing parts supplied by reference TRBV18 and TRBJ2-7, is NAGVMQNPRHLVRRRGQEARLRCSPMKGHSHVYWYRQLPEEGLKFMVYLQKENIIDESGMPKERFSAEFPKEGPSILRIQQVVRGDSAAYFCASSPGRSAPSFGPGTRLTVT.

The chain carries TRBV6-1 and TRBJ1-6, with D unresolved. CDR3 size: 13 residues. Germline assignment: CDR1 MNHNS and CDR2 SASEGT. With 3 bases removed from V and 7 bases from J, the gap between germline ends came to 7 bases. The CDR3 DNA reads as TGTGCCAGCAGTGAGCGAGTAAATTCACCCCTCCACTTT. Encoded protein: CASSERVNSPLHF.

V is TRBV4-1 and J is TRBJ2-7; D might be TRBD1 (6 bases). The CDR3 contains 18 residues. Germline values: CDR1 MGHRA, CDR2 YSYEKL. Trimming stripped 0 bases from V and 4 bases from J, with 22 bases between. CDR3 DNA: TGCGCCAGCAGCCAAGATCGGATCTCTTTTCAGGGGAAATACGAGCAGTACTTC. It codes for CASSQDRISFQGKYEQYF.

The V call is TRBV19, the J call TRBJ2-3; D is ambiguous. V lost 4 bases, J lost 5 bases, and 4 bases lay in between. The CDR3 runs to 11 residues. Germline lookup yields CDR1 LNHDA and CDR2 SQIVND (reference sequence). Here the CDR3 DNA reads TGTGCCAGTAGTAAGAGAGATACGCAGTATTTT. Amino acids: CASSKRDTQYF.